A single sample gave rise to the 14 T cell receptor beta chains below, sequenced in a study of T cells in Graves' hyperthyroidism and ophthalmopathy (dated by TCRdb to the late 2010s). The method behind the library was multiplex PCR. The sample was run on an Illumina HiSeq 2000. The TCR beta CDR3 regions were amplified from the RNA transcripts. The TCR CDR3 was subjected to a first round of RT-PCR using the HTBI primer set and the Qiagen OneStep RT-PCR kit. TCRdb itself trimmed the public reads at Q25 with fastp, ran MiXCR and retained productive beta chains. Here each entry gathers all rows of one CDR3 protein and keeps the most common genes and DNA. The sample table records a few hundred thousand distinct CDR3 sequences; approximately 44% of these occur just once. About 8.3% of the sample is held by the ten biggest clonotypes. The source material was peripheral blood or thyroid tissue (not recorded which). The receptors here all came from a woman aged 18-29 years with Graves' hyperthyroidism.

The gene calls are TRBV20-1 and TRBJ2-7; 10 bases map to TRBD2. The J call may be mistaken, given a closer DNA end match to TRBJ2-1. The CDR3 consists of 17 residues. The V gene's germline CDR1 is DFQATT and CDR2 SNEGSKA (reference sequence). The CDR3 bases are TGCAGTGCTAGTGGTATCGCTAGCGGGAGTAGGTACAATGAGCAGTTCTTC. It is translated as CSASGIASGSRYNEQFF.

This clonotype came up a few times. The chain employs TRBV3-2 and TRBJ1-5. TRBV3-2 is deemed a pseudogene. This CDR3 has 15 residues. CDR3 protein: CASSQDARLNQPQHF. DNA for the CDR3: TGTGCCAGCAGCCAAGATGCTAGATTAAATCAGCCCCAGCATTTT.

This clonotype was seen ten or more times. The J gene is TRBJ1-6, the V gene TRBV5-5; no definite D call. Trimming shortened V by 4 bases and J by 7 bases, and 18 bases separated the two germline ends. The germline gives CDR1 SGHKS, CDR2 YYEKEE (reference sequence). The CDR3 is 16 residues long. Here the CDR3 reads CASSTPLRSRNSPLHF. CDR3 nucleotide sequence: TGTGCCAGCAGCACCCCGTTGAGGAGCCGGAATTCACCCCTCCACTTT. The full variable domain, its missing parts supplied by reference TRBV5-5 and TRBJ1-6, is DAGVTQSPTHLIKTRGQQVTLRCSPISGHKSVSWYQQVLGQGPQFIFQYYEKEERGRGNFPDRFSARQFPNYSSELNVNALLLGDSALYLCASSTPLRSRNSPLHFGNGTRLTVT.

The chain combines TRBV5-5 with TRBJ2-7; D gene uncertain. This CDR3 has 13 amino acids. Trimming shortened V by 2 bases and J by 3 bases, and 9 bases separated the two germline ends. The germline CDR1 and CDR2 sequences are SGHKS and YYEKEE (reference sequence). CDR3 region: CASSFTELYEQYF. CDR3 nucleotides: TGTGCCAGCAGCTTTACAGAACTCTACGAGCAGTACTTC. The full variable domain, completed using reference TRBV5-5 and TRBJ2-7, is DAGVTQSPTHLIKTRGQQVTLRCSPISGHKSVSWYQQVLGQGPQFIFQYYEKEERGRGNFPDRFSARQFPNYSSELNVNALLLGDSALYLCASSFTELYEQYFGPGTRLTVT.

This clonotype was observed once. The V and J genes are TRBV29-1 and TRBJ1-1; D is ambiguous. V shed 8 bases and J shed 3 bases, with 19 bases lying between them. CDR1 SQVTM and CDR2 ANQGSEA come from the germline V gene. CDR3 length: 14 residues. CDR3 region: CSSYSYGVDTEAFF. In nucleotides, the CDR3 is TGCAGCAGTTACTCCTACGGGGTGGACACTGAAGCTTTCTTT.

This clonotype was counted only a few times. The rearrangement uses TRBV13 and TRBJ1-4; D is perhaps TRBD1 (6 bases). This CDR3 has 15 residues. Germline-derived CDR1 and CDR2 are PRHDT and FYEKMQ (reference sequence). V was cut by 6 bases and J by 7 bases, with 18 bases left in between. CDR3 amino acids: CASSFVPGRGEKLFF. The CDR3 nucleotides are TGTGCCAGCAGTTTCGTCCCGGGCAGGGGTGAAAAACTGTTTTTT.

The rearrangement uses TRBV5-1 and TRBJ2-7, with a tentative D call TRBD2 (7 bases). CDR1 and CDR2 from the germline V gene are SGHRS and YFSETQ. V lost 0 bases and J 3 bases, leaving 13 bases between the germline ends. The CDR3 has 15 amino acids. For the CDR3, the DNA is TGCGCCAGCAGCTTGGACAGGGAGGGCAGCTACGAGCAGTACTTC. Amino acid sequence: CASSLDREGSYEQYF.

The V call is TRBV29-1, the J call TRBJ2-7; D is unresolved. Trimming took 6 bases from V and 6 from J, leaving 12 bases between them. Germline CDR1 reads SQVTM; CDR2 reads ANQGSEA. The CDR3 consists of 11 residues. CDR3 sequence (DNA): TGCAGCGTGACGACTGGCGGCGAGCAGTACTTC. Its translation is CSVTTGGEQYF.

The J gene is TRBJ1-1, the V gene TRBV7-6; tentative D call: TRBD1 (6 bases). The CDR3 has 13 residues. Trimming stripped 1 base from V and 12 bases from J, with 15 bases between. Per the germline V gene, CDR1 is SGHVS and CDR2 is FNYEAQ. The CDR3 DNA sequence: TGTGCCAGCAGCTTAGGGGCAGGGGCTGGTACTTTCTTT. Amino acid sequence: CASSLGAGAGTFF.

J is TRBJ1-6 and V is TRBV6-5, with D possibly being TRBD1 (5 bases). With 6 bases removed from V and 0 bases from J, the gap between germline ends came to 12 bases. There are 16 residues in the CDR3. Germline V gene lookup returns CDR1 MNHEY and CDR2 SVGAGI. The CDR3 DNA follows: TGTGCCAGCAGGGGGGTCAGAAGCTCCTATAATTCACCCCTCCACTTT. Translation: CASRGVRSSYNSPLHF.

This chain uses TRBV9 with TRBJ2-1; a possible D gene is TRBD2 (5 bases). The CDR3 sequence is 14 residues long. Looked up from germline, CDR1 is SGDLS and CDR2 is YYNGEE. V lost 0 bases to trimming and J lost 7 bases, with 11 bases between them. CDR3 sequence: CASSVGTSANEQFF. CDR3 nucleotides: TGTGCCAGCAGCGTAGGGACTTCAGCTAATGAGCAGTTCTTC.

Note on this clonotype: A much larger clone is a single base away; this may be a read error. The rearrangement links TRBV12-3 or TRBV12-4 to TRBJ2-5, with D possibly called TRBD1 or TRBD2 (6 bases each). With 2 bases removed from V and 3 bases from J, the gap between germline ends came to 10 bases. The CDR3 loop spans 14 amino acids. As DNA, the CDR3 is TGTGCCAGCAGTTTAAGAGGGGGGAAAGAGACCCAGTACTTC. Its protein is CASSLRGGKETQYF.

The DNA for the CDR3 is TGTGCCATCAGTGGGATCACGGCGACCTACGAGCAGTACTTC. Residues: CAISGITATYEQYF. The chain links TRBV10-3 to TRBJ2-7, with D unclear. The V gene lost 4 bases and the J gene lost 2 bases, with 12 bases spanning the gap. The CDR3 runs to 14 residues. In germline, CDR1 is ENHRY, CDR2 SYGVKD.

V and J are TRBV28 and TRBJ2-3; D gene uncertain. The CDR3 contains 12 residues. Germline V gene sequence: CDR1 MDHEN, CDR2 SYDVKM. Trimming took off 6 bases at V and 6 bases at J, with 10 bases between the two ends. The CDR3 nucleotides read TGTGCCAGCAGCCTCAACTCGGATACGCAGTATTTT. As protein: CASSLNSDTQYF.